Each of the 23 T cell receptor beta chains below was sequenced from the same sample in a study of T cells in Graves' hyperthyroidism and ophthalmopathy. Amplification of TCR beta CDR3 regions used RNA as the template. A first-round RT-PCR of the TCR CDR3 used the HTBI primer set. TCRdb re-derived calls from the multiplex PCR reads in MiXCR, one entry per CDR3 protein. The table includes approximately 640,000 distinct CDR3 sequences, 15% to 20% detected once. The sequenced sample consisted of blood. These TCRs come from a woman aged 25 to 39 with Graves' hyperthyroidism.

The chain combines TRBV7-2 with TRBJ2-2; 14 bases fit TRBD2. The CDR3 covers 17 residues. The ends lost 5 bases at V and 2 bases at J; junction bases unmatched: 4. Germline CDR1 SGHTA, CDR2 FQGNSA. The CDR3 loop is CASSRLAGGGNTGELFF. The CDR3 DNA is TGTGCCAGCAGCCGACTAGCGGGAGGGGGAAACACCGGGGAGCTGTTTTTT.

In its sample, this clonotype was seen a few times. A much larger clone is a single base away; this may be a read error. The gene calls are TRBV7-2 and TRBJ2-1, with D uncertain. Trimming removed 0 bases from V and 10 bases from J, with 4 bases in between. The CDR3 runs 11 residues. The germline V gene encodes CDR1 SGHTA and CDR2 FQGNSA. CDR3 loop: CASSLAWEQFF. CDR3 in DNA: TGTGCCAGCAGCTTAGCATGGGAGCAGTTCTTC.

The V call is TRBV6-8, the J call TRBJ2-7; 8 bases map to TRBD2. The V and J ends lost 4 bases and 6 bases, in that order; junction bases with no gene match: 2. Germline V gene data show CDR1 as MNHGY and CDR2 as SAAAGT. The CDR3 is made up of 12 amino acids. The CDR3 spells CASSSGGAEQYF. Here the CDR3 DNA reads TGTGCCAGCAGTTCGGGAGGGGCCGAGCAGTACTTC.

The table lists this clonotype with a few counts. The V call is TRBV14, the J call TRBJ2-1; 7 bases fit TRBD2. The CDR3 contains 16 residues. Germline assignment: CDR1 SGHDN and CDR2 FVKESK. V was clipped by 4 bases and J by 3 bases; unmatched bases: 9. CDR3 loop: CASSRVGLAVYNEQFF. The CDR3 DNA reads TGTGCCAGCAGCCGAGTCGGCCTAGCGGTCTACAATGAGCAGTTCTTC.

Ten or more counts support this clonotype. The V call is TRBV28, the J call TRBJ2-3, with 7 bases aligning to TRBD1. V shed 5 bases, J shed 1 base, and the junction held 6 bases outside the gene matches. Germline values: CDR1 MDHEN, CDR2 SYDVKM. The CDR3 loop spans 15 amino acids. The CDR3 region has the DNA TGTGCCAGCAGTCCGACAGGGTATGGCACAGATACGCAGTATTTT. This encodes CASSPTGYGTDTQYF.

This clonotype was observed at least ten times. The chain is built from TRBV3-1 and TRBJ1-1; TRBD1 might be the D (6 bases). Looked up from germline, CDR1 is LGHDT and CDR2 is YNNKEL (reference sequence). V gave up 6 bases and J gave up 4 bases, with 15 bases separating them. The CDR3 extends over 14 amino acids. CDR3 DNA: TGTGCCAGCAGAGGGGGGGCGGTGCTCACTGAAGCTTTCTTT. Protein sequence: CASRGGAVLTEAFF.

V and J are TRBV27 and TRBJ1-4; weak D call: TRBD1 (5 bases). The CDR3 extends over 14 amino acids. V was cut by 8 bases and J by 3 bases, with 13 bases left in between. Germline CDR1 and CDR2: MNHEY and SMNVEV (reference sequence). For the CDR3, the DNA is TGTGCCAGCCCCTTGGGGACGGCTAATGAAAAACTGTTTTTT. Its translation: CASPLGTANEKLFF.

This clonotype was detected ten times or more. This chain links TRBV28 with TRBJ2-3, with 10 positions matching TRBD1. Germline V gene data show CDR1 as MDHEN and CDR2 as SYDVKM. Germline trimming cut 7 bases from V and 1 base from J; bases unmatched to any gene: 11. This CDR3 has 17 residues. The CDR3 protein is CASTLSGDRGRTDTQYF. The DNA of the CDR3 is TGTGCCAGCACCCTCTCGGGTGACAGGGGGCGCACAGATACGCAGTATTTT.

Written as DNA, the CDR3 is TGCAGTGCCCCCCCCACAGGAAGCAATCAGCCCCAGCATTTT. Protein product: CSAPPTGSNQPQHF. The V call is TRBV20-1, the J call TRBJ1-5, with D perhaps matching TRBD1 (5 bases). V shed 6 bases and J shed 1 base, with 13 bases lying between them. Germline values: CDR1 DFQATT, CDR2 SNEGSKA (reference sequence). The CDR3 runs to 14 residues.

This clonotype was seen ten or more times. The CDR3 region is CSAREWTASGNEQFF. Written as DNA, the CDR3 is TGCAGTGCTAGAGAGTGGACTGCTAGCGGCAATGAGCAGTTCTTC. The genes are TRBV20-1 and TRBJ2-1; 7 bases map to TRBD2. This CDR3 region has 15 residues. Germline V CDR1 and CDR2: DFQATT, SNEGSKA (reference sequence). V gave up 0 bases and J gave up 6 bases; unmatched junction bases: 8.

This chain links TRBV5-6 with TRBJ2-2; no clear D gene. This CDR3 spans 12 amino acids. Between the trimmed V and J ends, which lost 4 bases and 9 bases, there was a span of 10 bases. CDR1 SGHDT and CDR2 YYEEEE come from the germline V gene. The CDR3 sequence is CASSRGFRELFF. CDR3 sequence (DNA): TGTGCCAGCAGCCGAGGTTTCCGGGAGCTGTTTTTT.

This clonotype was observed at least ten times. The V and J genes are TRBV20-1 and TRBJ2-1; no definite D call. Germline CDR1 and CDR2: DFQATT and SNEGSKA (reference sequence). CDR3 length equals 15 residues. Trimming took off 7 bases at V and 5 bases at J, with 21 bases between the two ends. CDR3 in DNA: TGCAGTGTTTCCCTTAGGGCTCGCGGAAACAATGAGCAGTTCTTC. Its protein is CSVSLRARGNNEQFF.

This clonotype came up many times. The rearrangement uses TRBV7-2 and TRBJ2-7; D unresolved. Trimming removed 1 base from V and 3 bases from J, with 13 bases in between. CDR1 is SGHTA and CDR2 is FQGNSA in the germline V gene. This CDR3 has 15 amino acids. CDR3 region: CASSLGDSAVYEQYF. The CDR3 nucleotides are TGTGCCAGCAGCTTAGGTGACTCGGCGGTCTACGAGCAGTACTTC. Together with reference TRBV7-2 and TRBJ2-7, the CDR3 gives the full variable domain: GAGVSQSPSNKVTEKGKDVELRCDPISGHTALYWYRQSLGQGLEFLIYFQGNSAPDKSGLPSDRFSAERTGGSVSTLTIQRTQQEDSAVYLCASSLGDSAVYEQYFGPGTRLTVT.

There are a few counts of this clonotype. The V gene is TRBV6-5, the J gene TRBJ1-2, with 8 bases lining up with TRBD1. The junction had 6 bases not matched to a gene; V was cut back by 0 bases and J by 6 bases. The CDR3 runs to 15 residues. The V gene's germline CDR1 is MNHEY and CDR2 SVGAGI. DNA for the CDR3: TGTGCCAGCAGTTACTCGGGGACAGGTGTGGATGGCTACACCTTC. The encoded protein is CASSYSGTGVDGYTF.

V is TRBV4-2 and J is TRBJ2-2; 8 bases line up with TRBD1. This CDR3 contains 15 residues. The junction had 4 bases not matched to a gene; V was cut back by 0 bases and J by 7 bases. Germline V gives CDR1 LGHNA, CDR2 YNFKEQ. The CDR3 region is CASSQEGQAGGELFF. CDR3 sequence (DNA): TGTGCCAGCAGCCAAGAGGGACAGGCGGGCGGGGAGCTGTTTTTT.

This clonotype was counted many times. The chain employs TRBV7-9 and TRBJ2-1; 10 nucleotides line up with TRBD2. Per the germline V gene, CDR1 is SEHNR and CDR2 is FQNEAQ (reference sequence). The CDR3 spans 15 residues. Trimming cost V 5 bases and J 4 bases; bases outside gene matches: 5. The CDR3 DNA follows: TGTGCCAGCAGCCCAGGGACTAGCGAGTACAATGAGCAGTTCTTC. Encoded protein: CASSPGTSEYNEQFF. Variable domain in full (rest from reference TRBV7-9 and TRBJ2-1): DTGVSQNPRHKITKRGQNVTFRCDPISEHNRLYWYRQTLGQGPEFLTYFQNEAQLEKSRLLSDRFSAERPKGSFSTLEIQRTEQGDSAMYLCASSPGTSEYNEQFFGPGTRLTVL.

A few counts support this clonotype. The chain couples TRBV29-1 to TRBJ2-2; no reliable D call. Trimming stripped 5 bases from V and 8 bases from J, with 9 bases between. Looked up from germline, CDR1 is SQVTM and CDR2 is ANQGSEA. The CDR3 length is 11 residues. CDR3 in amino acids: CSVLQTGELFF. The CDR3, as DNA: TGCAGCGTTCTTCAGACGGGGGAGCTGTTTTTT.

V and J are TRBV9 and TRBJ1-1; possibly TRBD1 for D (5 bases). The CDR3 extends over 16 amino acids. Trimming shortened V by 0 bases and J by 3 bases, and 15 bases separated the two germline ends. Germline V gene sequence: CDR1 SGDLS, CDR2 YYNGEE. CDR3 residues: CASSVVPAGTHTEAFF. CDR3 nucleotides: TGTGCCAGCAGCGTAGTCCCGGCAGGGACGCACACTGAAGCTTTCTTT.

This clonotype was seen repeatedly, ten times or more. The J gene is TRBJ2-4, the V gene TRBV7-2; 7 nucleotides agree with TRBD2. The CDR3 is 18 amino acids. The trim removed 2 bases at V and 0 bases at J, leaving 10 bases unmatched. Germline V gene lookup returns CDR1 SGHTA and CDR2 FQGNSA. This chain's CDR3 is CASSLYAAGNGAKNIQYF. The DNA of the CDR3 is TGTGCCAGCAGCTTATATGCAGCGGGAAATGGAGCCAAAAACATTCAGTACTTC.

This rearrangement joins TRBV6-6 to TRBJ2-1; D perhaps matches TRBD2 (6 bases). The CDR3 extends over 16 amino acids. V was trimmed by 1 base and J by 6 bases, leaving 16 bases between them. Germline V CDR1 and CDR2: MNHNY, SVGAGI (reference sequence). Here the CDR3 DNA reads TGTGCCAGCAGTTACTTGAGCGGGCTAAGTTTCAATGAGCAGTTCTTC. It yields the protein CASSYLSGLSFNEQFF.

V is TRBV12-3 or TRBV12-4 and J is TRBJ2-2; no definite D call. Trimming removed 6 bases at V and 8 bases at J, with 4 bases between. The CDR3 extends over 10 amino acids. CDR3 region: CASSQGELFF. The CDR3 bases are TGTGCCAGCAGCCAGGGGGAGCTGTTTTTT.

The chain carries TRBV29-1 and TRBJ1-2; D not certain. CDR3 length equals 13 residues. Germline V gene sequence: CDR1 SQVTM, CDR2 ANQGSEA. V was trimmed by 4 bases and J by 1 base, leaving 10 bases between them. CDR3 in amino acids: CSVAEDLNYGYTF. CDR3 nucleotides: TGCAGCGTTGCGGAAGACCTTAACTATGGCTACACCTTC.

This clonotype occurred a few times. The V and J genes are TRBV6-1 and TRBJ2-5; possible D gene TRBD1, 5 bases. This CDR3 spans 15 amino acids. With 4 bases removed from V and 3 bases from J, the gap between germline ends came to 15 bases. Germline loops: CDR1 MNHNS, CDR2 SASEGT. CDR3 nucleotides: TGTGCCAGCAGTGTGCCTCGGACGGACAAAGAGACCCAGTACTTC. It encodes CASSVPRTDKETQYF.